A selection of T cell receptor beta chains follows, all from one sample in a study of cytotoxic CD8 clonotypes in ibrutinib-treated CLL. Produced via immunoSEQ multiplex PCR; TCRdb's table is partial and in-frame only. Among around 310,000 clones listed, around four fifths were seen once. Sequencing used PBMCs, obtained before ibrutinib treatment. The origin of the receptors is a human donor with chronic lymphocytic leukemia. CDR3s include the opening cysteine and the closing phenylalanine or tryptophan. The order of the fields is V gene, D gene, J gene, clone size, CDR3 protein, CDR3 DNA. The D gene is left open where the match is weak. Size is stated for part of the rows, as once, few or many counts, or as a class when the clone is expanded.

>TRBV15|TRBD1|TRBJ1-3|.
CATSRARLSGQGANTIYF
TGTGCCACCAGCAGAGCAAGGCTCTCGGGACAGGGGGCAAACACCATATATTTT
>TRBV27|.|TRBJ1-2|.
CASSLARTASYTF
TGTGCCAGCAGTTTGGCCAGGACGGCAAGCTACACCTTC
>TRBV25-1|TRBD2|TRBJ2-1|.
CASSEVGSGRLYNEQFF
TGTGCCAGCAGTGAAGTAGGTAGCGGGAGGTTGTACAATGAGCAGTTCTTC
>TRBV9|TRBD2|TRBJ2-3|.
CASSVASGSPDTQYF
TGTGCCAGCAGCGTAGCTAGCGGGAGCCCAGATACGCAGTATTTT
>TRBV7-9|TRBD1|TRBJ2-2|.
CASSLPQPGTGANTGELFF
TGTGCCAGCAGCTTACCTCAGCCCGGGACAGGGGCGAACACCGGGGAGCTGTTTTTT
>TRBV9|.|TRBJ2-1|.
CASSVVVQDEQFF
TGTGCCAGCAGCGTAGTCGTGCAGGATGAGCAGTTCTTC
>TRBV7-6|.|TRBJ1-3|once
CASSLGEDSGNTIYF
TGTGCCAGCAGCTTAGGCGAGGATTCTGGAAACACCATATATTTT
>TRBV5-1|TRBD1|TRBJ2-1|.
CASSLSGQGGDEQFF
TGCGCCAGCAGCTTGTCGGGACAGGGGGGCGATGAGCAGTTCTTC
>TRBV11-2|TRBD1|TRBJ1-2|.
CASSLLSRGHGYTF
TGTGCCAGCAGCTTATTGTCCAGGGGGCATGGCTACACCTTC
>TRBV30|.|TRBJ2-3|.
CAWKGLIDTQYF
TGTGCCTGGAAAGGACTTATAGATACGCAGTATTTT
>TRBV7-2|TRBD2|TRBJ2-7|.
CASSLASSGNLYEQYF
TGTGCCAGCAGCTTAGCGTCTAGCGGGAATTTATACGAGCAGTACTTC
>TRBV4-1|.|TRBJ1-3|.
CASSLHRAGGNTIYF
TGCGCCAGCAGCCTCCACCGGGCAGGGGGAAACACCATATATTTT
>TRBV5-6|.|TRBJ2-1|once
CASSLWGRNEQFF
TGTGCCAGCAGCTTGTGGGGGAGGAATGAGCAGTTCTTC
>TRBV30|TRBD1|TRBJ2-7|.
CAWSVGDRGPYEQYF
TGTGCCTGGAGTGTAGGGGACAGGGGGCCCTACGAGCAGTACTTC
>TRBV19|TRBD2|TRBJ2-1|.
CASSTRGNSYNEQFF
TGTGCCAGTAGTACGCGGGGGAACTCCTACAATGAGCAGTTCTTC
>TRBV18|.|TRBJ2-1|.
CASSRSGRDIYNEQFF
TGTGCCAGCTCACGAAGCGGGCGGGACATCTACAATGAGCAGTTCTTC
>TRBV5-1|.|TRBJ1-2|.
CASRLTLNPGRGDGYTF
TGCGCCAGCCGACTCACTTTAAATCCAGGGAGAGGGGATGGCTACACCTTC
>TRBV7-8|TRBD2|TRBJ2-3|.
CASRFLAGGSTDTQYF
TGTGCCAGCAGGTTCCTAGCGGGAGGAAGCACAGATACGCAGTATTTT
>TRBV7-2|TRBD1|TRBJ2-7|once
CASSLDRDSYEQYF
TGTGCCAGCAGCTTAGACCGGGACAGCTACGAGCAGTACTTC
>TRBV5-6|TRBD1|TRBJ1-4|.
CASSLDRGLNEKLFF
TGTGCCAGCAGCTTGGACAGGGGGCTGAATGAAAAACTGTTTTTT
>TRBV29-1|TRBD2|TRBJ2-5|once
CSVEPRLAQETQYF
TGCAGCGTTGAACCACGACTAGCGCAAGAGACCCAGTACTTC
>TRBV27|.|TRBJ2-7|.
CASSLRRVGEQYF
TGTGCCAGCAGTTTAAGGAGGGTAGGAGAGCAGTACTTC
>TRBV5-6|.|TRBJ2-5|.
CASSDGTLLYQETQYF
TGTGCCAGCAGCGACGGGACTCTATTGTACCAAGAGACCCAGTACTTC
>TRBV6-1|.|TRBJ1-2|.
CASSEDGANYGYTF
TGTGCCAGCAGTGAAGACGGAGCTAACTATGGCTACACCTTC
>TRBV28|.|TRBJ1-1|.
CATWGVMKAFF
TGTGCCACCTGGGGGGTTATGAAAGCTTTCTTT
>TRBV10-3|.|TRBJ1-3|.
CAISETGISGNTIYF
TGTGCCATCAGTGAAACAGGGATCTCTGGAAACACCATATATTTT
>TRBV30|.|TRBJ1-5|.
CAWSVRSNQPQHF
TGTGCCTGGAGTGTCCGAAGCAATCAGCCCCAGCATTTT